The 3 T cell receptor beta chains listed next were all sequenced from one sample in a study of CD8 T cells in ankylosing spondylitis (dated by TCRdb to 2015 to 2018). Findings and caveats that apply to the study as a whole: Blood from ankylosing spondylitis patients appeared to be characterized by a TCR beta motif composed of roughly 8 highly homologous amino acid variants.

Libraries were prepared through 5' RACE. TCRdb shows the sequencer as Illumina HiSeq 2500. TCRdb trimmed the raw reads at Q25, called clones with MiXCR and kept productive beta chains. Each CDR3 protein appears once, grouped with its most common genes and DNA. Present in this sample are 700,000 to 850,000 distinct CDR3 sequences, 10% to 15% of which were seen just once. Together, the top ten hold less than 0.65% of the sample. Their cognate antigens are unknown. The material sequenced was blood, either unsorted or a sorted T cell fraction (not recorded which). These receptors were taken from a male donor with ankylosing spondylitis.

The chain couples TRBV11-1 to TRBJ2-1, with TRBD2 as a possible D gene (7 bases). Germline CDR1 and CDR2: SGHAT and FQDESV (reference sequence). The CDR3 is 16 amino acids. V lost 2 bases, J lost 5 bases, and 16 bases lay in between. The CDR3 nucleotides read TGTGCCAGCAGCTTAAGCGGGACACGTGCCAACAATGAGCAGTTCTTC. Residues: CASSLSGTRANNEQFF.

For the CDR3, the DNA is TGTGCCAGCAGCAAGGACAGGGGTGGCAATCAGCCCCAGCATTTT. The encoded protein is CASSKDRGGNQPQHF. The genes are TRBV2 and TRBJ1-5; the match to TRBD1 covers 9 bases. Looked up from germline, CDR1 is SNHLY and CDR2 is FYNNEI. Trimming cost V 6 bases and J 2 bases; bases outside gene matches: 5. This CDR3 has 15 residues. Looking up the rest from reference TRBV2 and TRBJ1-5 gives the full variable domain: EPEVTQTPSHQVTQMGQEVILRCVPISNHLYFYWYRQILGQKVEFLVSFYNNEISEKSEIFDDQFSVERPDGSNFTLKIRSTKLEDSAMYFCASSKDRGGNQPQHFGDGTRLSIL.

A single count supports this clonotype. A much larger clone lies one base from this, so it may be a read error. The chain employs TRBV20-1 and TRBJ1-2, with a tentative D call TRBD1 (5 bases). Trimming stripped 7 bases from V and 6 bases from J, with 12 bases between. CDR3 size: 11 residues. Per germline, CDR1 DFQATT and CDR2 SNEGSKA (reference sequence). CDR3 DNA sequence: TGCAGTGACGTTCAGGGAAATGGCTACACCTTC. Its translation is CSDVQGNGYTF.